This is a list of T cell receptor beta chains from one sample in a study of T cells expressing NK-cell markers. From its re-call of the 5' RACE reads, TCRdb lists each CDR3 protein once, without DNA. The sample's table shows about 550,000 distinct CDR3 sequences. Specimen: blood T cells: a sorted CD56 or NKG2C T cell subset, CD4+ or CD8+ T cells, or bulk PBMC T cells (not recorded which). All receptors come from a young man in good health. The CDR3 runs from the conserved cysteine through the conserved F or W.

j_call,v_call,cdr3_aa
TRBJ2-3,TRBV11-2,CASSSYTTSARGNTQYF
TRBJ1-2,TRBV11-2,CASSLEGRIVNGYTF
TRBJ2-5,TRBV20-1,CSAHYGTSGNFPQETQYF
TRBJ2-3,TRBV28,CASSSPSDTRDTDTQYF
TRBJ2-2,TRBV18,CASSPARAPTGELFF
TRBJ2-3,TRBV7-8,CASSQPPGTGSTDTQYF
TRBJ2-6,TRBV7-9,CASSLDVWGSGANVLTF
TRBJ2-5,TRBV7-3,CASSSSNPGTSGGQETQYF
TRBJ2-1,TRBV20-1,CSASDRLANEQFF
TRBJ1-4,TRBV24-1,CATRDRANEKLFF
TRBJ1-1,TRBV7-2,CASSPGGMNTEAFF
TRBJ2-2,TRBV12-3/TRBV12-4,CASTPLPGTGANTGELFF
TRBJ1-2,TRBV11-3,CASSLGGGAGYGYTF
TRBJ1-4,TRBV15,CATSSYRDRGEKLFF
TRBJ2-2,TRBV5-1,CASSLGTAGATNTGELFF
TRBJ2-3,TRBV12-5,CASGLVLPTPSGRRSDTQYF
TRBJ1-4,TRBV7-7,CASSPRAGEKLFF
TRBJ2-5,TRBV2,CASIPRGLLKTQYF
TRBJ2-3,TRBV6-1,CASKGGGLVTQYF
TRBJ2-3,TRBV5-1,CASSFRGTSLDTQYF
TRBJ2-3,TRBV7-8,CASLGRAWATDTQYF
TRBJ2-7,TRBV4-2,CASSQEEGTRFYEQYF
TRBJ2-3,TRBV20-1,CSALSNGADTQYF
TRBJ1-4,TRBV7-2,CASGRAPLTNEKLFF
TRBJ2-3,TRBV7-8,CASSLVTSGINTDTQYF
TRBJ2-5,TRBV20-1,CSASGTDRWETQYF
TRBJ2-3,TRBV24-1,CATSDGQGAGTDTQYF
TRBJ1-1,TRBV11-2,CASSLEAVGLNTEAFF
TRBJ2-7,TRBV7-2,CASSSRQALWYEQYF
TRBJ1-4,TRBV5-1,CAIPRRDRDAKLFF
TRBJ2-3,TRBV11-2,CASSPLTRWYTQYF
TRBJ1-5,TRBV6-1,CASRLTRDSNQPQHF